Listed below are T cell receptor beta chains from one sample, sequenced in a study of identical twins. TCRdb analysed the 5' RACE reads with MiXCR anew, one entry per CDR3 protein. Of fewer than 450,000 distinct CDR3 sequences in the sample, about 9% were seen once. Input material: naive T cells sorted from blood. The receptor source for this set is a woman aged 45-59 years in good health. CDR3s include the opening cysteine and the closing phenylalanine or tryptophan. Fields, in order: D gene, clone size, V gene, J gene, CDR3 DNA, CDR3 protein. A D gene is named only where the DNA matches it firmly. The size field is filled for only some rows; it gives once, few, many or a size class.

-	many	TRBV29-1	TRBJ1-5	TGCAGCGTTGCCGACGGGGGCAATCAGCCCCAGCATTTT	CSVADGGNQPQHF
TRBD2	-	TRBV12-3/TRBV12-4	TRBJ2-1	TGTGCCAGCAGAACCTCTAGCGGCGAGCAGTTCTTC	CASRTSSGEQFF
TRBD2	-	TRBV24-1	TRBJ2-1	TGTGCCACCAGTGATTCAGGGACTAGCGGGAGGGCCCGGTCCTACAATGAGCAGTTCTTC	CATSDSGTSGRARSYNEQFF
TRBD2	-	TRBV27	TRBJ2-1	TGTGCCAGCAGTGATGGGACTAGCGGAAACAATGAGCAGTTCTTC	CASSDGTSGNNEQFF
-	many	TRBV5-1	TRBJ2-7	TGCGCCAGCAGCCCGGACCGCATCCTCTACGAGCAGTACTTC	CASSPDRILYEQYF
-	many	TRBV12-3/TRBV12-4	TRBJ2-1	TGTGCCAGCAGTTTGAAGGGACGCAATGAGCAGTTCTTC	CASSLKGRNEQFF
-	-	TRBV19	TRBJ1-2	TGTGCCAGTAGTATAGATCTCACAATGTATGGCTACACCTTC	CASSIDLTMYGYTF
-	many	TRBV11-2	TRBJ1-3	TGTGCCAGCAGCTCCGTTACAGGGTTTGGAAACACCATATATTTT	CASSSVTGFGNTIYF
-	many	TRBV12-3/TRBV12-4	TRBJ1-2	TGTGCCAGCAGCCCTAGAAGTTTCTATGGCTACACCTTC	CASSPRSFYGYTF
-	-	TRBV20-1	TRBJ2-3	TGCAGTGCTAGAGTGCCGGGGTTCACAGATACGCAGTATTTT	CSARVPGFTDTQYF
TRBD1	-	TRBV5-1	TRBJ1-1	TGCGCCAGCAGCTTGGCGGGACAGGGTTCGGAAGCTTTCTTT	CASSLAGQGSEAFF
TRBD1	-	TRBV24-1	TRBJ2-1	TGTGCCACCGGCATCCGTGGACAGGGTGGTTACAATGAGCAGTTCTTC	CATGIRGQGGYNEQFF
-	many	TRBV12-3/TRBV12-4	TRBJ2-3	TGTGCCAGCTCTAACCGCGGAACGCAGTATTTT	CASSNRGTQYF
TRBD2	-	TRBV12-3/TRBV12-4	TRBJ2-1	TGTGCCAGCAGTTTAGAATGGGCTAGCGGGCCGAATAATCCCTACAATGAGCAGTTCTTC	CASSLEWASGPNNPYNEQFF
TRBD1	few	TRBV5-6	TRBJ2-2	TGTGCCAGCAGCTCCCTCGGGACAGGGGGTCGCCCGAACACCGGGGAGCTGTTTTTT	CASSSLGTGGRPNTGELFF